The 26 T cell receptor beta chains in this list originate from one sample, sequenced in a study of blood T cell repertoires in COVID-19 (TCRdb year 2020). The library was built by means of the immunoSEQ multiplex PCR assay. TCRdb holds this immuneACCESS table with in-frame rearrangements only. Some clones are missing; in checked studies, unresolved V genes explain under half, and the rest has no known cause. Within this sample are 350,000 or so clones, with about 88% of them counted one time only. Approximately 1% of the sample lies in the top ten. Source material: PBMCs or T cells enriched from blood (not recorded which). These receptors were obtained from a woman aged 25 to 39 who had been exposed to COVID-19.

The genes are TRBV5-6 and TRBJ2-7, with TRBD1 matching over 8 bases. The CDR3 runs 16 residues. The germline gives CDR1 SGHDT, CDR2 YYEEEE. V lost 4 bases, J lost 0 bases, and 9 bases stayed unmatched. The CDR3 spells CASSQGAGTGSYEQYF. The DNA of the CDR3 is TGTGCCAGCAGCCAGGGCGCCGGGACAGGCTCCTACGAGCAGTACTTC. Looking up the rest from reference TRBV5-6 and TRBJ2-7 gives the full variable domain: DAGVTQSPTHLIKTRGQQVTLRCSPKSGHDTVSWYQQALGQGPQFIFQYYEEEERQRGNFPDRFSGHQFPNYSSELNVNALLLGDSALYLCASSQGAGTGSYEQYFGPGTRLTVT.

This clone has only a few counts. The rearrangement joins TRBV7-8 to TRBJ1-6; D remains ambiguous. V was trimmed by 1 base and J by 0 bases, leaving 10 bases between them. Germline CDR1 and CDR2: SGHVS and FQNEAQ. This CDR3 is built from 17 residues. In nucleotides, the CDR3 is TGTGCCAGCAGCTTAGTATCCAGGAACTCCTATAATTCACCCCTCCACTTT. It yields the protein CASSLVSRNSYNSPLHF.

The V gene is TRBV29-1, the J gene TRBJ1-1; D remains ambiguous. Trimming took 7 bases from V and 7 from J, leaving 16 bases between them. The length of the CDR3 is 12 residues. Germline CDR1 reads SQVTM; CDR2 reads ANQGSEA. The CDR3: CSGLVQRYEAFF. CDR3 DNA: TGCAGCGGCCTGGTCCAGAGGTATGAAGCTTTCTTT.

CDR3: CASLRDSGNTIYF. The CDR3 coding sequence is TGTGCCAGCTTGAGGGACTCTGGAAACACCATATATTTT. This chain connects TRBV2 to TRBJ1-3; D is undetermined. V was shortened by 8 bases and J by 0 bases, with 8 bases between the two germline ends. The CDR3 contains 13 residues. Germline loops: CDR1 SNHLY, CDR2 FYNNEI.

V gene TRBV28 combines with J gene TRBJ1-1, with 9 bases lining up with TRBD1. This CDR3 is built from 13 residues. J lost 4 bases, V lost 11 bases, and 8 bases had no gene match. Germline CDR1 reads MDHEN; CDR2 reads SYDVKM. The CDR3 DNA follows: TGTGCCGGGCACAGGGGGCTGGGCACTGAAGCTTTCTTT. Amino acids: CAGHRGLGTEAFF.

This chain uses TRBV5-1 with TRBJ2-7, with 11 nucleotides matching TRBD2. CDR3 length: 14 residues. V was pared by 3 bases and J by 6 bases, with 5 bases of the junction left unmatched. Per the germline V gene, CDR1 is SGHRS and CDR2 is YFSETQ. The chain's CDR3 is CASSSTSGRLEQYF. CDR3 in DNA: TGCGCCAGCAGCTCCACTAGCGGGAGACTCGAGCAGTACTTC.

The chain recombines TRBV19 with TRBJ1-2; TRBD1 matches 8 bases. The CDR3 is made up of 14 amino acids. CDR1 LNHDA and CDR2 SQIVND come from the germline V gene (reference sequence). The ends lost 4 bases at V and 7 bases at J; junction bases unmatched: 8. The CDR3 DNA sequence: TGTGCCAGTAGTACCCAGACAGGGGTTACTGGCTACACCTTC. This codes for CASSTQTGVTGYTF.

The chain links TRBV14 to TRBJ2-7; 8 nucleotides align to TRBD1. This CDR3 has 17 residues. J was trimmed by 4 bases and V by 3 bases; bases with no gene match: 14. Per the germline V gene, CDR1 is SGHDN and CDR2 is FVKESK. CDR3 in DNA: TGTGCCAGCAGCCACAACCCGGACAGGGTGTATGAGTACGAGCAGTACTTC. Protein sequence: CASSHNPDRVYEYEQYF.

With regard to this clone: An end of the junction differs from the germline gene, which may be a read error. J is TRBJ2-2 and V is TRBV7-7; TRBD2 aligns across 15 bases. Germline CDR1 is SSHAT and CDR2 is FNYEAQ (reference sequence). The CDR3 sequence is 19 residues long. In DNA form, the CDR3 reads TGTGCTAGCAGCTTATTGCCGGGACTAGCGGGAGGCAACACCGGGGAGCTGTTTTTT. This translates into CASSLLPGLAGGNTGELFF.

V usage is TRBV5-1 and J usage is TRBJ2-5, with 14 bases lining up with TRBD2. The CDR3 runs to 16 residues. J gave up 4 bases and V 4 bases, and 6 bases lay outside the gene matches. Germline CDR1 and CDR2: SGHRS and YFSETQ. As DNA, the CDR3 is TGCGCCAGCAGCAACCGGACTAGCGGGGGGCGAGAGACCCAGTACTTC. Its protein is CASSNRTSGGRETQYF.

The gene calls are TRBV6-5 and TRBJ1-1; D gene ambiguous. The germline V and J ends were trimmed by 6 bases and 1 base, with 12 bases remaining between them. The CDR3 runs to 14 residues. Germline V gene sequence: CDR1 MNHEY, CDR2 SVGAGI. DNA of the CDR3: TGTGCCAGCAGCTTTGGGGAGGCGAACACTGAAGCTTTCTTT. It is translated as CASSFGEANTEAFF.

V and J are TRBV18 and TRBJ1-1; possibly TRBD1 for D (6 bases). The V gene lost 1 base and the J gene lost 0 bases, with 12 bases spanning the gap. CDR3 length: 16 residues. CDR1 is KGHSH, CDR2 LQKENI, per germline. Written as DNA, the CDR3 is TGTGCCAGCTCACCACAGGGGGAGACAATGAACACTGAAGCTTTCTTT. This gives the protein CASSPQGETMNTEAFF.

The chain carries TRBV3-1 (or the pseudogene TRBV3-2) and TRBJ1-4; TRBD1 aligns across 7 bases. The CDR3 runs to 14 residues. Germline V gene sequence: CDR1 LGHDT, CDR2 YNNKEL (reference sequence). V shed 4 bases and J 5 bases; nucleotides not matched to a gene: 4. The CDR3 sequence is CASSPRGRNEKLFF. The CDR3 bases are TGTGCCAGCAGCCCCAGGGGGAGGAATGAAAAACTGTTTTTT.

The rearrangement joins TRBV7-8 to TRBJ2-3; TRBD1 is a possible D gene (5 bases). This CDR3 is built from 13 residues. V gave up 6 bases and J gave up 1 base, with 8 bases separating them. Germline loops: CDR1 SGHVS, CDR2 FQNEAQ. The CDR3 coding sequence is TGTGCCAGCAGGTTCAGGGGCACAGATACGCAGTATTTT. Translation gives CASRFRGTDTQYF.

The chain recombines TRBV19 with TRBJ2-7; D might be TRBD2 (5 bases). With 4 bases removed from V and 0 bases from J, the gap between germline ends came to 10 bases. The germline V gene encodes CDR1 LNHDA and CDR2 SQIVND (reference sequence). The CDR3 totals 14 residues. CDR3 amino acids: CASSRGNPSYEQYF. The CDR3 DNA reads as TGTGCCAGTAGTAGAGGGAATCCCTCCTACGAGCAGTACTTC.

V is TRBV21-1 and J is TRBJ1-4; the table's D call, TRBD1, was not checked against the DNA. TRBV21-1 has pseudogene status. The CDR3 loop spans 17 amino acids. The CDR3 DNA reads TGTGCCAGCAGCAAAGGGACAGGACCAGCAACTAATGAAAAACTGTTTTTT. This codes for CASSKGTGPATNEKLFF.

The CDR3 nucleotides are TGTGCCTGGAGTGCCATAGGAGGGAACACCATATATTTT. Protein product: CAWSAIGGNTIYF. The rearrangement uses TRBV30 and TRBJ1-3, with D unresolved. The germline V gene encodes CDR1 GTSNPN and CDR2 SVGIG (reference sequence). V was pared by 1 base and J by 7 bases, with 11 bases between. The CDR3 sequence is 13 residues long.

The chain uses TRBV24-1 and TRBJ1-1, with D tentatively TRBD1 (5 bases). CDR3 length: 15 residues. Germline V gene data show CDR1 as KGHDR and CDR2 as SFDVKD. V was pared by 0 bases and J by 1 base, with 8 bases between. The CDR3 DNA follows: TGTGCCACCAGTGATTTGGGCAGGGAGAACACTGAAGCTTTCTTT. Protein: CATSDLGRENTEAFF.

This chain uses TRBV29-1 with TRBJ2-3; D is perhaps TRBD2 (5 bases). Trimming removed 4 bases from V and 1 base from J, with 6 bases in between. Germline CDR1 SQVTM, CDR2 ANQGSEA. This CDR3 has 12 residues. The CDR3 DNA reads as TGCAGCGTTGCAGCGGGCACAGATACGCAGTATTTT. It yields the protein CSVAAGTDTQYF.

The CDR3 here is CASKNGVAGGISYEQYF. For the CDR3, the DNA is TGTGCCAGCAAAAATGGGGTAGCGGGAGGAATCTCCTACGAGCAGTACTTC. The rearrangement uses TRBV6-4 and TRBJ2-7; 10 bases line up with TRBD2. Germline assignment: CDR1 MRHNA and CDR2 SNTAGT. The ends lost 7 bases at V and 0 bases at J; junction bases unmatched: 12. The CDR3 extends over 17 amino acids.

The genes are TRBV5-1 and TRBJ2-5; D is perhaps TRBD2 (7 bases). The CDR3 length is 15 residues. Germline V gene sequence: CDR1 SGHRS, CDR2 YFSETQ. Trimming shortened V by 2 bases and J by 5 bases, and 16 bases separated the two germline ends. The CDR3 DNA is TGCGCCAGCAGCTTCCTCTCGGGGGGCGGGGAGACCCAGTACTTC. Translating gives CASSFLSGGGETQYF.

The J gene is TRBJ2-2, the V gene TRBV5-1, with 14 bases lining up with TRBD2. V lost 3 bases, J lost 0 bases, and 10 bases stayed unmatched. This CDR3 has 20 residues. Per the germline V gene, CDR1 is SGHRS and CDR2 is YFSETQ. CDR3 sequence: CASSSGAGTSGSSNTGELFF. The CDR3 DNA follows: TGCGCCAGCAGCTCTGGGGCTGGGACTAGCGGGAGTTCGAACACCGGGGAGCTGTTTTTT. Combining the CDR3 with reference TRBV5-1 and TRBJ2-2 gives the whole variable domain KAGVTQTPRYLIKTRGQQVTLSCSPISGHRSVSWYQQTPGQGLQFLFEYFSETQRNKGNFPGRFSGRQFSNSRSEMNVSTLELGDSALYLCASSSGAGTSGSSNTGELFFGEGSRLTVL.

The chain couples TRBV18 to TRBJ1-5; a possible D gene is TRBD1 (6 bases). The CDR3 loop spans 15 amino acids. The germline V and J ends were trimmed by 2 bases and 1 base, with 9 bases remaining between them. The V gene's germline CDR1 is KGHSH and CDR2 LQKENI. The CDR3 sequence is CASSPGTLSNQPQHF. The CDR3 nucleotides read TGTGCCAGCTCACCAGGGACACTCAGCAATCAGCCCCAGCATTTT. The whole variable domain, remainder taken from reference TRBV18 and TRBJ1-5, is NAGVMQNPRHLVRRRGQEARLRCSPMKGHSHVYWYRQLPEEGLKFMVYLQKENIIDESGMPKERFSAEFPKEGPSILRIQQVVRGDSAAYFCASSPGTLSNQPQHFGDGTRLSIL.

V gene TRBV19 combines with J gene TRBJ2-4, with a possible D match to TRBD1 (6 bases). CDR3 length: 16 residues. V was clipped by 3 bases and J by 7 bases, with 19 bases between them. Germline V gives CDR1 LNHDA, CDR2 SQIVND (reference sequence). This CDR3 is CASSISGAPPGNIQYF. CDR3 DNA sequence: TGTGCCAGTAGTATTTCAGGGGCGCCCCCAGGGAACATTCAGTACTTC.

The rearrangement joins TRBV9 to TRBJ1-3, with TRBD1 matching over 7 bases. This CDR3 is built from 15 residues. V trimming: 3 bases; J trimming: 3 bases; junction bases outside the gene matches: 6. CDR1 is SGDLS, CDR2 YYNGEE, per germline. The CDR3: CASSARDRDGNTIYF. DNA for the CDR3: TGTGCCAGCAGCGCAAGAGACAGGGATGGAAACACCATATATTTT.

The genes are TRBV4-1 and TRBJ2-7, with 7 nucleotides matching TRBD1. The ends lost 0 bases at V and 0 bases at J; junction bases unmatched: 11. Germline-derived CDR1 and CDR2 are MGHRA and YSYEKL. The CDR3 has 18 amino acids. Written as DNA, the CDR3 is TGCGCCAGCAGCCAAGATCCCACAGGGGTGGTGAGCTCCTACGAGCAGTACTTC. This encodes CASSQDPTGVVSSYEQYF.